The entry below gives a single T cell receptor beta chain sequence along with its context. The antigen is undetermined. It was across several immunoSEQ plates that each subset's genomic DNA was evenly split. The data were produced by immunoSEQ multiplex PCR, yet TCRdb's version contains in-frame clones alone and is incomplete. The repertoire has 2 million to 3 million clones, under 95% of them found once; the top ten carry about 0.38%. These data originate in a study of shared clonotypes between healthy human individuals. The overall study: Plates per donor: three CD4 naive, three CD4 memory, two CD8 naive, one CD8 memory. Study-level results: With several donors compared, roughly 4.9% of naive CD4 clonotypes were shared.

From germline, CDR1 is SEHNR and CDR2 FQNEAQ (reference sequence). The CDR3 is 13 amino acids. Deletions cut 5 bases from V and 6 bases from J, with 11 bases between. Input material: naive CD4+ T cells from PBMCs. The subset denotes: CD45RA+ positively selected. The receptor's source is a man younger than 35 in good health. Some clones in this sample may be carry-over from other donors' samples. The chain carries TRBV7-9 and TRBJ1-5; possibly TRBD1 for D (6 bases). The CDR3: CASSRTASQPQHF. In nucleotides, the CDR3 is TGTGCCAGCAGCCGGACAGCAAGTCAGCCCCAGCATTTT.